The source of this T cell receptor (beta chain) is a study of long-term antiretroviral therapy in people with HIV. Whole-study findings and limits: Clones showing expansion before ART dominated the repertoire at all time points. Older ART regimens may have been in use when blood was drawn between about 2004 and 2018.

Comment on this clone: Its target is unknown.

Sequencing relied on immunoSEQ assay v3.0, run at survey level. Libraries were prepared by immunoSEQ multiplex PCR; TCRdb keeps only in-frame clonotypes and omits some of them. The data contain several thousand clones, roughly three quarters of them singletons. The CDR3 spans 13 residues. V was pared by 4 bases and J by 5 bases, with 11 bases between. Germline V lookup: CDR1 LNHDA, CDR2 SQIVND (reference sequence). No donor had fewer than one pre-ART PBMC sample or fewer than two post-ART PBMC samples. V is TRBV19 and J is TRBJ1-1; D call uncertain. This receptor was obtained from a middle-aged man with HIV. This specimen was unsorted PBMCs, taken 1.1 years after starting antiretroviral therapy. This chain's CDR3 is CASSTDGRTEAFF. CDR3 nucleotide sequence: TGTGCCAGTAGTACGGACGGTCGTACTGAAGCTTTCTTT. Filled out from reference TRBV19 and TRBJ1-1, the complete variable domain reads DGGITQSPKYLFRKEGQNVTLSCEQNLNHDAMYWYRQDPGQGLRLIYYSQIVNDFQKGDIAEGYSVSREKKESFPLTVTSAQKNPTAFYLCASSTDGRTEAFFGQGTRLTVV.